Listed here are 28 T cell receptor beta chains from one sample, sequenced in a study of PD-1 blockade in classical Hodgkin lymphoma. Time point noted: cycle 4 day 1 (C4D1), after more than five weeks of nivolumab. Each patient relapsed following autologous stem cell transplantation, and prior brentuximab vedotin exposure differed. Investigators isolated CD4+ T cells from thawed PBMCs through magnetic negative selection. TCRdb's table, derived via immunoSEQ multiplex PCR, lists solely in-frame clones and lacks some. Of 29,000 or so clones detected, approximately 81% appear once; the ten largest clones hold approximately 0.65%. Sequenced here: CD4+ T cells from blood, sampled before the fourth cycle of nivolumab. Source of these receptors: a human donor with classical Hodgkin lymphoma.

This clone was counted a single time. V is TRBV7-9 and J is TRBJ1-2; D is uncertain. The CDR3 is 14 amino acids. V shed 1 base and J shed 7 bases, with 13 bases lying between them. Germline-derived CDR1 and CDR2 are SEHNR and FQNEAQ (reference sequence). The CDR3 spells CASSLDTDAGGYTF. CDR3 nucleotides: TGTGCCAGCAGCTTAGATACGGATGCGGGTGGCTACACCTTC.

This clone came up a few times. The CDR3 DNA sequence: TGTGCCAGCACCCGGGGGGGCTACAATGAGCAGTTCTTC. This encodes CASTRGGYNEQFF. The chain couples TRBV9 to TRBJ2-1; 8 positions agree with TRBD2. From germline, CDR1 is SGDLS and CDR2 YYNGEE. After removal of 6 bases from V and 3 bases from J, the junction contained 2 bases not matched to a gene. The CDR3 length is 13 residues.

The chain links TRBV28 to TRBJ1-6, with D hard to call. With 7 bases removed from V and 4 bases from J, the gap between germline ends came to 8 bases. The CDR3 totals 13 residues. CDR1 is MDHEN and CDR2 is SYDVKM in the germline V gene. This chain's CDR3 is CASNPLYNSPLHF. In nucleotides, the CDR3 is TGTGCCAGCAATCCCCTATATAATTCACCCCTCCACTTT.

The chain couples TRBV9 to TRBJ1-2; D uncertain. V gave up 3 bases and J gave up 4 bases, with 10 bases separating them. CDR3 length: 13 residues. Germline V gives CDR1 SGDLS, CDR2 YYNGEE. The CDR3 nucleotides read TGTGCCAGCAGCGCAATGGTTACCTATGGCTACACCTTC. As protein: CASSAMVTYGYTF. The full variable domain, in which reference TRBV9 and TRBJ1-2 provide the parts outside the CDR3, is DSGVTQTPKHLITATGQRVTLRCSPRSGDLSVYWYQQSLDQGLQFLIQYYNGEERAKGNILERFSAQQFPDLHSELNLSSLELGDSALYFCASSAMVTYGYTFGSGTRLTVV.

This clone was picked up a small number of times. The rearrangement uses TRBV7-3 and TRBJ1-5, with D perhaps TRBD1 (6 bases). Trimming left V 3 bases short and J 2 bases short, with 8 bases between. The CDR3 is made up of 14 amino acids. The germline V gene has CDR1 SGHTA and CDR2 FQGTGA. CDR3 DNA: TGTGCCAGCAGCTTGACAGGACGCAATCAGCCCCAGCATTTT. Amino acid sequence: CASSLTGRNQPQHF.

The CDR3 spells CASSLVSGEGQPQHF. CDR3 sequence (DNA): TGCGCCAGCAGCTTGGTTTCAGGAGAGGGTCAGCCCCAGCATTTT. The chain has TRBV5-1 and TRBJ1-5; D uncertain. Looked up from germline, CDR1 is SGHRS and CDR2 is YFSETQ. V was trimmed by 0 bases and J by 6 bases, leaving 13 bases between them. The CDR3 has 15 amino acids.

The chain employs TRBV5-1 and TRBJ2-5; TRBD1 might be the D (5 bases). CDR3 size: 13 residues. Per the germline V gene, CDR1 is SGHRS and CDR2 is YFSETQ. Trimming left V 4 bases short and J 0 bases short, with 7 bases between. CDR3 nucleotide sequence: TGCGCCAGCAGCCCGGACAACCAAGAGACCCAGTACTTC. Its protein is CASSPDNQETQYF.

The CDR3: CASSRSQSGANVLTF. Here the CDR3 DNA reads TGCGCCAGCAGCCGGAGCCAGTCTGGGGCCAACGTCCTGACTTTC. This sequence joins TRBV5-1 and TRBJ2-6; D gene unclear. CDR3 length equals 15 residues. CDR1 and CDR2 (germline): SGHRS, YFSETQ. Trimming removed 4 bases from V and 1 base from J, with 9 bases in between.

This chain connects TRBV9 to TRBJ1-2; no firm D call. From germline, CDR1 is SGDLS and CDR2 YYNGEE. Trimming left V 0 bases short and J 8 bases short, with 8 bases between. The length of the CDR3 is 12 residues. DNA of the CDR3: TGTGCCAGCAGCGTAGTTGGGTCCGGCTACACCTTC. This encodes CASSVVGSGYTF.

The chain has TRBV5-1 and TRBJ1-2; tentatively, D is TRBD1 (6 bases). The CDR3 spans 12 residues. Trimming removed 4 bases at V and 7 bases at J, with 11 bases between. CDR1 SGHRS and CDR2 YFSETQ come from the germline V gene. CDR3 sequence (DNA): TGCGCCAGCAGCAGCACAGGGCCTGGCTACACCTTC. Its protein product is CASSSTGPGYTF. Based on the CDR3 plus reference TRBV5-1 and TRBJ1-2, the full variable domain is KAGVTQTPRYLIKTRGQQVTLSCSPISGHRSVSWYQQTPGQGLQFLFEYFSETQRNKGNFPGRFSGRQFSNSRSEMNVSTLELGDSALYLCASSSTGPGYTFGSGTRLTVV.

V usage is TRBV5-1 and J usage is TRBJ1-3; TRBD1 might be the D (5 bases). The CDR3 runs to 15 residues. V lost 2 bases, J lost 1 base, and 10 bases lay in between. Germline V gene sequence: CDR1 SGHRS, CDR2 YFSETQ. CDR3 region: CASSFSGGSGNTIYF. CDR3 DNA sequence: TGCGCCAGCAGCTTTTCTGGGGGATCTGGAAACACCATATATTTT.

V is TRBV5-1 and J is TRBJ2-7, with 10 bases lining up with TRBD2. Trimming cost V 5 bases and J 3 bases; bases outside gene matches: 5. CDR3 length equals 14 residues. Germline assignment: CDR1 SGHRS and CDR2 YFSETQ. In DNA, the CDR3 is TGCGCCAGCAGGCCGGGACTAGCGCTCTACGAGCAGTACTTC. It is translated as CASRPGLALYEQYF.

The chain links TRBV6-5 to TRBJ2-7; 7 bases map to TRBD2. The CDR3 runs to 13 residues. After removal of 2 bases from V and 3 bases from J, the junction contained 1 base not matched to a gene. The germline CDR1 and CDR2 sequences are MNHEY and SVGAGI. The DNA of the CDR3 is TGTGCCAGCAGTTACCTAGCGGACTACGAGCAGTACTTC. Residues: CASSYLADYEQYF.

This chain uses TRBV6-5 with TRBJ2-7; D might be TRBD2 (6 bases). Germline V gene lookup returns CDR1 MNHEY and CDR2 SVGAGI. V was clipped by 3 bases and J by 2 bases, with 14 bases between them. This CDR3 is built from 15 residues. Here the CDR3 reads CASSYRRGPPYEQYF. Written as DNA, the CDR3 is TGTGCCAGCAGTTATAGGCGGGGCCCGCCCTACGAGCAGTACTTC.

The chain is built from TRBV6-5 and TRBJ2-7, with 8 bases that match TRBD1. Losses at the gene ends were 5 bases for V and 4 bases for J; bases not matched to a gene: 7. CDR1 and CDR2 (germline): MNHEY, SVGAGI. The CDR3 totals 14 residues. In nucleotides, the CDR3 is TGTGCCAGCAGTGGCAGGGACAGGCCATACGAGCAGTACTTC. Translated: CASSGRDRPYEQYF.

V is TRBV6-6 and J is TRBJ2-7, with D tentatively TRBD1 or TRBD2 (5 bases each). The CDR3 is 15 amino acids. Trimming shortened V by 7 bases and J by 2 bases, and 18 bases separated the two germline ends. Germline values: CDR1 MNHNY, CDR2 SVGAGI (reference sequence). CDR3 amino acids: CASTLSGRGPYEQYF. CDR3 DNA: TGTGCCAGCACCCTATCCGGACGGGGACCCTACGAGCAGTACTTC.

The chain joins TRBV7-9 to TRBJ2-7, with 11 bases lining up with TRBD1. The CDR3 totals 16 residues. Germline CDR1 reads SEHNR; CDR2 reads FQNEAQ (reference sequence). The V and J ends lost 3 bases and 3 bases, in that order; junction bases with no gene match: 7. The CDR3 nucleotides are TGTGCCAGCAGCTTTAGGCTCGGGACAGGGGGCTACGAGCAGTACTTC. It specifies CASSFRLGTGGYEQYF.

The chain uses TRBV7-8 and TRBJ1-1; D uncertain. The CDR3 runs 16 residues. Germline lookup yields CDR1 SGHVS and CDR2 FQNEAQ. Trimming left V 0 bases short and J 1 base short, with 12 bases between. As DNA, the CDR3 is TGTGCCAGCAGCTTAGCGCCTAATTCAGGGAACACTGAAGCTTTCTTT. It yields the protein CASSLAPNSGNTEAFF.

The chain is built from TRBV9 and TRBJ2-7; 8 bases line up with TRBD2. The germline V gene encodes CDR1 SGDLS and CDR2 YYNGEE. Unmatched junction bases numbered 13, after V lost 0 bases and J lost 5 bases. This CDR3 has 17 residues. The CDR3 protein is CASSVATGGVPQNEQYF. In DNA, the CDR3 is TGTGCCAGCAGCGTAGCTACGGGGGGGGTCCCTCAAAACGAGCAGTACTTC.

This clone was picked up one time. The rearrangement links TRBV5-1 to TRBJ2-3, with a tentative D call TRBD1 (6 bases). CDR3 length: 16 amino acids. V gave up 4 bases and J gave up 0 bases, with 15 bases separating them. Germline assignment: CDR1 SGHRS and CDR2 YFSETQ. The CDR3 sequence is CASSPSGDSSTDTQYF. The CDR3, as DNA: TGCGCCAGCAGCCCGTCAGGGGATTCTAGCACAGATACGCAGTATTTT.

This clone came up a few times. Since the CDR3 does not end with the conserved phenylalanine or tryptophan, this likely comes from a read error. The DNA is omitted, as the CDR3 cannot be located on it reliably, and the CDR3 follows TCRdb's listing. This rearrangement joins TRBV7-9 to TRBJ1-2. Counting both end residues, the CDR3 totals 12 amino acids. Per the germline V gene, CDR1 is SEHNR and CDR2 is FQNEAQ (reference sequence). The CDR3 sequence is CASSPAGASINI.

This chain connects TRBV6-6 to TRBJ1-1; maybe TRBD1 (6 bases). V lost 7 bases, J lost 3 bases, and 15 bases lay in between. This CDR3 is 14 amino acids long. The germline gives CDR1 MNHNY, CDR2 SVGAGI (reference sequence). CDR3 protein: CASTRGGQDTEAFF. In DNA form, the CDR3 reads TGTGCCAGCACCCGGGGGGGGCAGGACACTGAAGCTTTCTTT.

This clone was counted between two and nine times. V is TRBV27 and J is TRBJ2-7, with 8 bases fitting TRBD1. The CDR3 is 14 residues long. After removal of 5 bases from V and 12 bases from J, the junction contained 15 bases not matched to a gene. The germline V gene has CDR1 MNHEY and CDR2 SMNVEV (reference sequence). This CDR3 is CASSPALARGRGYF. The CDR3 nucleotides read TGTGCCAGCAGTCCCGCGCTCGCCAGGGGGCGCGGGTACTTC.

V usage is TRBV7-9 and J usage is TRBJ2-1, with TRBD2 identical over 14 bases. This CDR3 contains 14 residues. CDR1 is SEHNR and CDR2 is FQNEAQ in the germline V gene (reference sequence). The junction had 4 bases not matched to a gene; V was cut back by 8 bases and J by 7 bases. This chain's CDR3 is CASRRLAGGNEQFF. The CDR3 DNA follows: TGTGCCAGCCGCAGACTAGCGGGGGGGAATGAGCAGTTCTTC.

In its sample, this clone was seen once. This sequence joins TRBV30 and TRBJ1-6; TRBD1 aligns across 8 bases. This CDR3 spans 16 amino acids. V lost 4 bases and J lost 9; bases outside the gene matches: 14. The germline gives CDR1 GTSNPN, CDR2 SVGIG (reference sequence). CDR3 protein: CAWIRTGQPTGSPLHF. The DNA of the CDR3 is TGTGCCTGGATTCGGACAGGGCAACCCACCGGTTCACCCCTCCACTTT. Full variable domain (remainder filled in from reference TRBV30 and TRBJ1-6): SQTIHQWPATLVQPVGSPLSLECTVEGTSNPNLYWYRQAAGRGLQLLFYSVGIGQISSEVPQNLSASRPQDRQFILSSKKLLLSDSGFYLCAWIRTGQPTGSPLHFGNGTRLTVT.

The chain couples TRBV2 to TRBJ2-7; D is perhaps TRBD2 (5 bases). This CDR3 has 16 amino acids. Per the germline V gene, CDR1 is SNHLY and CDR2 is FYNNEI. Trimming left V 1 base short and J 6 bases short, with 19 bases between. The CDR3 spells CASSEETIGLVSEQYF. CDR3 in DNA: TGTGCCAGCAGTGAAGAGACTATCGGGCTAGTCTCCGAGCAGTACTTC.

The chain's CDR3 is CASSLPGTNTGELFF. CDR3 DNA sequence: TGTGCCAGCAGCTTACCGGGGACTAACACCGGGGAGCTGTTTTTT. V is TRBV7-9 and J is TRBJ2-2, with D maybe TRBD2 (6 bases). Germline-derived CDR1 and CDR2 are SEHNR and FQNEAQ (reference sequence). This CDR3 is built from 15 residues. Trimming pared 2 bases from V and 2 bases from J, leaving 9 bases between. Complete variable domain (other parts from reference TRBV7-9 and TRBJ2-2): DTGVSQNPRHKITKRGQNVTFRCDPISEHNRLYWYRQTLGQGPEFLTYFQNEAQLEKSRLLSDRFSAERPKGSFSTLEIQRTEQGDSAMYLCASSLPGTNTGELFFGEGSRLTVL.

Here the CDR3 DNA reads TGCGCCAGCAGTAATGCGGGGGTTAGGGCCGGGGAGCTGTTTTTT. This sequence encodes CASSNAGVRAGELFF. The chain is built from TRBV5-1 and TRBJ2-2, with TRBD2 matching 7 bases. The germline CDR1 and CDR2 sequences are SGHRS and YFSETQ. The CDR3 is made up of 15 amino acids. V trimming: 5 bases; J trimming: 6 bases; junction bases outside the gene matches: 10.